This T cell receptor beta chain was captured by sequencing in a study of T cell responses to AZD1222 COVID-19 vaccine. Sequencing used immunoSEQ multiplex PCR; TCRdb keeps in-frame clones, though not all of them. Of tens of thousands of clones listed, around 89% are singletons. In regard to this clone: Its target is unknown.

General study points: Only after the peak T cell response were repertoires sampled. Mapped onto spike, vaccine-associated CD4 TCRs spanned it and were dominant at 160-218 and 743-854. Regions left unmutated in variants are reportedly the target of nearly half of spike-specific TCRs.

V was clipped by 3 bases and J by 6 bases; unmatched bases: 7. Looked up from germline, CDR1 is KGHSH and CDR2 is LQKENI. This CDR3 comprises 15 residues. The TCR sequence derives from an adult in good health. J is TRBJ1-5 and V is TRBV18; TRBD1 aligns across 8 bases. The sample consisted of peripheral blood, taken on day 0 of AZD1222 vaccination. Here the CDR3 reads CASSPADRVGQPQHF. The CDR3 DNA is TGTGCCAGCTCACCTGCGGACAGGGTGGGTCAGCCCCAGCATTTT.